Only a few counts were recorded for the clone carrying this TCR beta chain. Its antigen is still unknown. This sample stems from a study of post-analysis software for immune sequencing data. For the study at large: Disease trajectories encompassed relapsing-remitting, secondary progressive and progressive-relapsing multiple sclerosis. Overall study results and limits: Controls showed lower frequencies than patients for a few TRBV segments, and TRBV5-6, TRBV5-1 and TRBV20-1 were among these. By F measure, samples from a shared preparation batch strongly co-clustered. Multiple sclerosis patients showed significantly lower normalized Chao1 diversity than controls did.

Each TCR beta cDNA library carried unique molecular identifiers. The yield from roughly 1 to 10 million T cells was roughly 500,000 cDNA molecules in total. TCRdb redid the calling of the PCR reads with MiXCR, one entry per CDR3 protein. Of roughly 650,000 distinct CDR3 sequences listed, around 64% are singletons. This CDR3 is 14 amino acids long. Germline CDR1 and CDR2: DFQATT and SNEGSKA (reference sequence). V trimming: 5 bases; J trimming: 2 bases; junction bases outside the gene matches: 6. The sample was blood. This receptor was taken from a girl aged 2-9 years with multiple sclerosis. The chain uses TRBV20-1 and TRBJ1-2, with 9 bases identical to TRBD1. The CDR3 bases are TGCAGTGCTCCTACAGGGGGCGCCAACTATGGCTACACCTTC. Translated, it gives CSAPTGGANYGYTF.